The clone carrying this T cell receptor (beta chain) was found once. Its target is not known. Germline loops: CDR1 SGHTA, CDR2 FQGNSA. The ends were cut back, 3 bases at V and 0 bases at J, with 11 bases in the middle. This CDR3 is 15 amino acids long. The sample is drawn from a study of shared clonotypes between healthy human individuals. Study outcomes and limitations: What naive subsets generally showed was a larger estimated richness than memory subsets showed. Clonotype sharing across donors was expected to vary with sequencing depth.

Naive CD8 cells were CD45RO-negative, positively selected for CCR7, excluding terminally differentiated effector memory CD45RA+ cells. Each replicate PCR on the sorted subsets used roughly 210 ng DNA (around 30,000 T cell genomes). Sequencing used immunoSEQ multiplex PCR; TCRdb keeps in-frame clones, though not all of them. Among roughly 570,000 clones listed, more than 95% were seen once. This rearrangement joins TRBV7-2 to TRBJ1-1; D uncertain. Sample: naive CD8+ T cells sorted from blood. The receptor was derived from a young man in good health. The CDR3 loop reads CASSFWGSVNTEAFF. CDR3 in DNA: TGTGCCAGCAGCTTCTGGGGATCTGTGAACACTGAAGCTTTCTTT.